The 14 T cell receptor beta chains listed next were all sequenced from one sample in a study of cytomegalovirus exposure and HLA in healthy donors. PCR involved 60 Vbeta and 13 Jbeta primers. TCRdb's copy holds only in-frame clones and misses some; the assay was immunoSEQ multiplex PCR. Altogether 100,000 to 120,000 clones are present, roughly 15% being singletons, with the ten largest covering over 0.8%. The sample comprised PBMCs. The receptors stem from a female donor in good health and CMV-seronegative.

V gene TRBV5-4 combines with J gene TRBJ1-1; no definite D call. The CDR3 spans 11 residues. Trimming pared 2 bases from V and 11 bases from J, leaving 10 bases between. In germline, CDR1 is SGHNT, CDR2 YYREEE (reference sequence). CDR3 nucleotide sequence: TGTGCCAGCAGCTTTGGGAGTGAGGCTTTCTTT. As protein: CASSFGSEAFF.

The chain couples TRBV30 to TRBJ2-7; 8 bases agree with TRBD2. The ends lost 0 bases at V and 0 bases at J; junction bases unmatched: 4. The germline V gene has CDR1 GTSNPN and CDR2 SVGIG (reference sequence). The CDR3 consists of 15 residues. The DNA of the CDR3 is TGTGCCTGGAGTGTACTAACTAGCGGCTCCTACGAGCAGTACTTC. Protein: CAWSVLTSGSYEQYF.

This chain uses TRBV27 with TRBJ1-5; D perhaps matches TRBD1 (5 bases). CDR1 MNHEY and CDR2 SMNVEV come from the germline V gene (reference sequence). The V end was cut by 7 bases, the J end by 7 bases, with 20 bases between. This CDR3 is built from 15 residues. Here the CDR3 reads CASKGEAEGRQPQHF. CDR3 DNA: TGTGCCAGCAAAGGGGAAGCGGAAGGGAGGCAGCCCCAGCATTTT.

This clone was picked up a small number of times. V gene TRBV5-1 combines with J gene TRBJ1-4; the D gene is possibly TRBD1 (5 bases). There are 14 residues in the CDR3. The germline V gene has CDR1 SGHRS and CDR2 YFSETQ. V was clipped by 5 bases and J by 7 bases, with 15 bases between them. CDR3 amino acids: CASRSEGFSEKLFF. CDR3 in DNA: TGCGCCAGCAGATCGGAGGGGTTCAGTGAAAAACTGTTTTTT.

V gene TRBV7-9 combines with J gene TRBJ2-3, with 10 bases lining up with TRBD2. V shed 1 base, J shed 2 bases, and the junction held 9 bases outside the gene matches. Germline loops: CDR1 SEHNR, CDR2 FQNEAQ (reference sequence). The CDR3 contains 18 residues. The CDR3 spells CASSLGFRLAGVTDTQYF. The DNA for the CDR3 is TGTGCCAGCAGCTTAGGCTTTCGGCTAGCGGGGGTCACAGATACGCAGTATTTT.

This clone was seen a few times. The chain couples TRBV25-1 to TRBJ2-5; the match to TRBD2 covers 13 bases. CDR1 is MGHDK and CDR2 is SYGVNS in the germline V gene. The junction had 9 bases not matched to a gene; V was cut back by 4 bases and J by 4 bases. The CDR3 spans 17 residues. The CDR3: CASSAGLAGDWGETQYF. The CDR3 DNA is TGTGCCAGCAGTGCCGGACTAGCGGGAGATTGGGGAGAGACCCAGTACTTC.

This clone showed up just a few times. J is TRBJ1-2 and V is TRBV5-6, with D perhaps matching TRBD1 (6 bases). This CDR3 has 14 residues. The germline CDR1 and CDR2 sequences are SGHDT and YYEEEE. V lost 4 bases, J lost 3 bases, and 13 bases lay in between. CDR3 residues: CASSLANRDYGYTF. CDR3 DNA: TGTGCCAGCAGCCTAGCTAACAGGGACTATGGCTACACCTTC.

The rearrangement uses TRBV4-3 and TRBJ1-1; D gene ambiguous. V was clipped by 0 bases and J by 7 bases, with 15 bases between them. CDR3 size: 15 residues. CDR1 is LGHNA, CDR2 YSLEER, per germline. DNA for the CDR3: TGCGCCAGCAGCCAAGATCGGGTATTGCGCTATGAAGCTTTCTTT. Translating gives CASSQDRVLRYEAFF.

The table lists this clone with a few counts. The chain combines TRBV28 with TRBJ2-7, with TRBD1 identical over 9 bases. J lost 3 bases, V lost 3 bases, and 12 bases had no gene match. The CDR3 totals 17 residues. Germline assignment: CDR1 MDHEN and CDR2 SYDVKM. DNA of the CDR3: TGTGCCAGCAGTTTGGGGGGTCAGGGACAGGGCCGCTACGAGCAGTACTTC. Protein: CASSLGGQGQGRYEQYF. Together with reference TRBV28 and TRBJ2-7, the CDR3 gives the full variable domain: DVKVTQSSRYLVKRTGEKVFLECVQDMDHENMFWYRQDPGLGLRLIYFSYDVKMKEKGDIPEGYSVSREKKERFSLILESASTNQTSMYLCASSLGGQGQGRYEQYFGPGTRLTVT.

V usage is TRBV4-2 and J usage is TRBJ2-5; TRBD1 agrees at 10 bases. In germline, CDR1 is LGHNA, CDR2 YNFKEQ. The trim removed 5 bases at V and 4 bases at J, leaving 7 bases unmatched. The length of the CDR3 is 15 residues. As DNA, the CDR3 is TGTGCCAGCAGCGCCCGACAGGGGGCAGGAGAGACCCAGTACTTC. This encodes CASSARQGAGETQYF.

This chain connects TRBV7-8 to TRBJ2-5, with D uncertain. Per germline, CDR1 SGHVS and CDR2 FQNEAQ. The CDR3 spans 14 residues. Trimming removed 2 bases from V and 0 bases from J, with 7 bases in between. This CDR3 is CASSLFRDQETQYF. The DNA of the CDR3 is TGTGCCAGCAGCTTATTCCGGGACCAAGAGACCCAGTACTTC.

For the CDR3, the DNA is TGTGCCAGCAGTGAGTGGCAGGGGAACACCGGGGAGCTGTTTTTT. This translates into CASSEWQGNTGELFF. V gene TRBV2 combines with J gene TRBJ2-2; weak D call: TRBD1 (5 bases). Trimming took 3 bases from V and 1 from J, leaving 9 bases between them. CDR3 length: 15 residues. Germline-derived CDR1 and CDR2 are SNHLY and FYNNEI.

This clone was recorded a few times. The chain has TRBV30 and TRBJ2-3; the D gene is possibly TRBD2 (6 bases). Trimming took 0 bases from V and 8 from J, leaving 15 bases between them. This CDR3 contains 14 residues. The germline V gene encodes CDR1 GTSNPN and CDR2 SVGIG (reference sequence). CDR3 nucleotides: TGTGCCTGGAGTGTACGGTCAGGGACTCTTACGCAGTATTTT. Translated, it gives CAWSVRSGTLTQYF.

V is TRBV27 and J is TRBJ2-2, with D possibly TRBD1 on 6 matching bases. CDR3 length: 15 residues. In germline, CDR1 is MNHEY, CDR2 SMNVEV (reference sequence). V lost 5 bases and J lost 3, with 13 bases in between. The chain's CDR3 is CASSTWTVHTGELFF. CDR3 sequence (DNA): TGTGCCAGCAGTACTTGGACAGTACACACCGGGGAGCTGTTTTTT.